The clone carrying this T cell receptor (beta chain) was recorded a few times. Its target is unknown. TCR alpha and beta CDR3 regions were amplified from RNA using iRepertoire nested multiplex PCR. For one-step reverse transcription and amplification, 100-400 ng of tissue mRNA or PBMC total RNA was used. Each CDR3 protein is one row after TCRdb ran MiXCR on the multiplex PCR reads. The profile shows approximately 88,000 distinct CDR3 sequences, 23% of them singletons. J was trimmed by 0 bases and V by 3 bases; bases with no gene match: 9. The CDR3 has 17 amino acids. Germline V gene sequence: CDR1 SGDLS, CDR2 YYNGEE. The data belong to a study of glioma-infiltrating T cells. General study results and limits: Very few CDR3 sequences were shared between tissue and blood. Above-expected tissue-blood divergence occurred in all gliomas, most in low-grade ones.

The sample taken for sequencing was glioma tissue, nonneoplastic brain tissue, or PBMCs (not recorded which). The sequence was collected from a human donor with low-grade glioma or glioblastoma, undergoing nonglioma brain surgery, or in good health (not recorded which). The chain combines TRBV9 with TRBJ1-3; 7 nucleotides agree with TRBD1. The CDR3 loop reads CASSEGGTVFSGNTIYF. Written as DNA, the CDR3 is TGTGCCAGCAGCGAGGGGGGGACAGTTTTCTCTGGAAACACCATATATTTT.